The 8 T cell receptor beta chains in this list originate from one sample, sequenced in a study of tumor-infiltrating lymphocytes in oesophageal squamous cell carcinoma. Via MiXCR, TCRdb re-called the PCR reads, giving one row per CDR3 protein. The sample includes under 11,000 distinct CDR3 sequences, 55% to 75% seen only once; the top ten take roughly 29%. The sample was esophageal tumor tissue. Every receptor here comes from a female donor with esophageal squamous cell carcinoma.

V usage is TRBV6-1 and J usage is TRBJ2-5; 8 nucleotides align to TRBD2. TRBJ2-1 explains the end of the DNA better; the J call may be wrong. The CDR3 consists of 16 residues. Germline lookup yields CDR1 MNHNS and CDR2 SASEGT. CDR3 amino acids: CASSEADGGGSNEQFF. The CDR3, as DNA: TGTGCCAGCAGTGAAGCGGACGGGGGGGGATCCAATGAGCAGTTCTTC.

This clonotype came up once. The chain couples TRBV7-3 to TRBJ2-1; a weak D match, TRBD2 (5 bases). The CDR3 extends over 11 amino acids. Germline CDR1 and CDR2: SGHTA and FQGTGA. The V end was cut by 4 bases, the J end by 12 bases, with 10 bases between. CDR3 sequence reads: CASSSGERQFF. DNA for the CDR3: TGTGCCAGCAGCTCCGGGGAGAGGCAGTTCTTC.

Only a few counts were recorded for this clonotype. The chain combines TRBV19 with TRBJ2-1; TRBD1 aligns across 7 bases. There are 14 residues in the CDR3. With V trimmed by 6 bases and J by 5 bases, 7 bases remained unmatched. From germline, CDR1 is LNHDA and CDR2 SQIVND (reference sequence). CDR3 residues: CASSRKGADNEQFF. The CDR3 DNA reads TGTGCCAGTAGCAGAAAGGGGGCAGACAATGAGCAGTTCTTC.

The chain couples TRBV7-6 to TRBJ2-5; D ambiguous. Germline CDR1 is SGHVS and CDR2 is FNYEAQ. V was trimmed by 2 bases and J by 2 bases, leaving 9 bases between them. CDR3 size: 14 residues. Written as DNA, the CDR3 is TGTGCCAGCAGCTTAAGTTTGGGGCAAGAGACCCAGTACTTC. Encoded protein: CASSLSLGQETQYF.

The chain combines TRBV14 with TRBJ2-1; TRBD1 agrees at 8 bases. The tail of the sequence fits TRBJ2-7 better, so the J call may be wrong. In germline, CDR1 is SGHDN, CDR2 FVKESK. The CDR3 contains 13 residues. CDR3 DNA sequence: TGTGCCAGCAGAGGACAGGGAACCTACGAGCAGTACTTC. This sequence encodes CASRGQGTYEQYF.

This chain's CDR3 is CASSLTTSNEKLFF. CDR3 bases: TGTGCCAGCAGTTTGACCACCTCAAATGAAAAACTGTTTTTT. The rearrangement joins TRBV28 to TRBJ1-4; D remains unclear. Trimming removed 3 bases at V and 5 bases at J, with 10 bases between. Germline-derived CDR1 and CDR2 are MDHEN and SYDVKM. The length of the CDR3 is 14 residues.

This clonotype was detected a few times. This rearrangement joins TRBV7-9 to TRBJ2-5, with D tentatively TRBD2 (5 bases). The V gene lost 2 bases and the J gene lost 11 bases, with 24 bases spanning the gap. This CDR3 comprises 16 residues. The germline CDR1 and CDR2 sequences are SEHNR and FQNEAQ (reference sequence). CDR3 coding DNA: TGTGCCAGCAGCTTAATCGGGGTGAGCTCCTACAATGAGCAGTACTTC. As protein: CASSLIGVSSYNEQYF.

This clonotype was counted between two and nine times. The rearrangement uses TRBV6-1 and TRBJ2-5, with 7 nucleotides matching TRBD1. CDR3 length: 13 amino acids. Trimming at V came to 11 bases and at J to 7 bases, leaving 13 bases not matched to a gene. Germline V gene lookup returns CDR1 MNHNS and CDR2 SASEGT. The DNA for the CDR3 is TGTGCCTGCCAGGGGGACCAGTCCAGGACCCAGTACTTC. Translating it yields CACQGDQSRTQYF.